The 28 T cell receptor beta chains below were found in one sample sequenced in a study of blood T cell repertoires in COVID-19. The repertoire was sequenced with immunoSEQ multiplex PCR; TCRdb's copy has only in-frame clones and lacks some. Here the sample spans about 71,000 clones, more than 80% being singletons. Sequenced input: peripheral blood. The receptors originated from an elderly man with acute or convalescent COVID-19.

This chain links TRBV19 with TRBJ2-1, with 8 nucleotides matching TRBD2. CDR1 is LNHDA and CDR2 is SQIVND in the germline V gene (reference sequence). The V segment lost 4 bases and the J segment 7 bases; nucleotides outside the gene matches: 9. The CDR3 is 15 residues long. CDR3 residues: CASSRGTSYPNEQFF. The CDR3 nucleotides read TGTGCCAGTAGTAGGGGGACTAGTTACCCGAATGAGCAGTTCTTC.

This clone appeared once. J is TRBJ2-5 and V is TRBV9, with 7 bases that match TRBD2. The V gene end was trimmed by 0 bases and the J gene end by 3 bases; junction bases not matched to a gene: 2. From germline, CDR1 is SGDLS and CDR2 YYNGEE. The length of the CDR3 is 14 residues. CDR3 loop: CASSVDGTKETQYF. The CDR3 DNA follows: TGTGCCAGCAGCGTAGATGGGACTAAAGAGACCCAGTACTTC.

The CDR3 is CASSATGTGMSNSPLHF. The CDR3 DNA follows: TGTGCCAGCAGCGCGACCGGGACAGGGATGTCCAATTCACCCCTCCACTTT. V is TRBV9 and J is TRBJ1-6, with 9 bases identical to TRBD1. V trimming: 3 bases; J trimming: 7 bases; junction bases outside the gene matches: 11. The CDR3 consists of 17 residues. CDR1 is SGDLS and CDR2 is YYNGEE in the germline V gene.

The V call is TRBV7-3, the J call TRBJ1-2, with 9 bases fitting TRBD1. Looked up from germline, CDR1 is SGHTA and CDR2 is FQGTGA. Trimming took 5 bases from V and 11 from J; bases not matched to a gene: 18. The CDR3 loop spans 16 amino acids. For the CDR3, the DNA is TGTGCCAGCAGCGAATCCTCCCCGGGACAGGGAGTGTCTTACACCTTC. It specifies CASSESSPGQGVSYTF.

The chain couples TRBV19 to TRBJ2-5; 9 nucleotides align to TRBD2. The CDR3 sequence is 13 residues long. Unmatched junction bases numbered 3, after V lost 6 bases and J lost 4 bases. The germline V gene encodes CDR1 LNHDA and CDR2 SQIVND (reference sequence). The CDR3 nucleotides are TGTGCCAGTAGCCAGACTAGCGGAGAGACCCAGTACTTC. Its translation: CASSQTSGETQYF.

There are a few counts of this clone. The rearrangement joins TRBV5-4 to TRBJ2-1, with D perhaps TRBD2 (5 bases). In germline, CDR1 is SGHNT, CDR2 YYREEE (reference sequence). V shed 7 bases and J shed 5 bases, with 16 bases lying between them. The length of the CDR3 is 14 residues. The CDR3 region has the DNA TGTGCCAGCTTTACGGGCCGACTAAACAATGAGCAGTTCTTC. It translates to CASFTGRLNNEQFF.

The gene calls are TRBV7-2 and TRBJ2-4; 9 bases map to TRBD1. CDR3 length: 18 residues. V trimming: 1 base; J trimming: 0 bases; junction bases outside the gene matches: 7. The germline gives CDR1 SGHTA, CDR2 FQGNSA. The chain's CDR3 is CASSLVTRQGVAKNIQYF. CDR3 sequence (DNA): TGTGCCAGCAGCTTAGTGACCCGACAGGGGGTAGCCAAAAACATTCAGTACTTC.

V usage is TRBV7-8 and J usage is TRBJ1-1, with D perhaps TRBD1 (6 bases). There are 17 residues in the CDR3. V lost 1 base to trimming and J lost 0 bases, with 15 bases between them. Looked up from germline, CDR1 is SGHVS and CDR2 is FQNEAQ. CDR3 nucleotide sequence: TGTGCCAGCAGCTTAGGAAGCCAGGACAGACTGAACACTGAAGCTTTCTTT. As protein: CASSLGSQDRLNTEAFF.

The chain couples TRBV7-2 to TRBJ2-6; no firm D call. V was clipped by 2 bases and J by 13 bases, with 21 bases between them. The CDR3 length is 16 residues. The germline gives CDR1 SGHTA, CDR2 FQGNSA. The CDR3 region is CASSLTPSASSRVLTF. DNA of the CDR3: TGTGCCAGCAGCTTAACCCCATCTGCCTCCTCTCGGGTCCTGACTTTC.

The chain employs TRBV4-3 and TRBJ2-1; 11 bases are a match to TRBD2. Germline V gene lookup returns CDR1 LGHNA and CDR2 YSLEER. V was clipped by 0 bases and J by 8 bases; unmatched bases: 18. The CDR3 consists of 20 residues. The CDR3 nucleotides read TGCGCCAGCAGCCAAGAGGAAAGGGGTAGCGGGAGGGCCAAATCCCATGAGCAGTTCTTC. Protein product: CASSQEERGSGRAKSHEQFF.

The chain uses TRBV7-3 and TRBJ2-2; 7 nucleotides line up with TRBD2. Germline assignment: CDR1 SGHTA and CDR2 FQGTGA. The V and J ends lost 2 bases and 12 bases, in that order; junction bases with no gene match: 9. The CDR3 runs to 14 residues. The CDR3: CASSLAGGDEKLFF. The CDR3 DNA reads as TGTGCCAGCAGCTTAGCTGGGGGGGACGAGAAGCTGTTTTTT.

The V gene is TRBV6-5, the J gene TRBJ1-5; 7 nucleotides line up with TRBD1. The CDR3 totals 15 residues. Germline V gene sequence: CDR1 MNHEY, CDR2 SVGAGI. The V gene end was trimmed by 6 bases and the J gene end by 2 bases; junction bases not matched to a gene: 7. CDR3 in amino acids: CASSKSTGGNQPQHF. In DNA form, the CDR3 reads TGTGCCAGCAGCAAAAGTACAGGGGGCAATCAGCCCCAGCATTTT.

The V and J genes are TRBV4-2 and TRBJ2-6; D is possibly TRBD2 (6 bases). The CDR3 is 19 residues long. Germline V gives CDR1 LGHNA, CDR2 YNFKEQ. Trimming left V 0 bases short and J 0 bases short, with 15 bases between. In nucleotides, the CDR3 is TGTGCCAGCAGCCAAGATAGGGGAGGCAGCGACTCTGGGGCCAACGTCCTGACTTTC. It codes for CASSQDRGGSDSGANVLTF.

The V and J genes are TRBV18 and TRBJ2-7; 13 positions match TRBD2. CDR1 is KGHSH, CDR2 LQKENI, per germline. The J segment lost 4 bases and the V segment lost 3 bases, leaving 9 bases of the junction unmatched. CDR3 length: 17 amino acids. CDR3 bases: TGTGCCAGCTCACCCGGCCAGGGACTAGCGGGATGGTACGAGCAGTACTTC. Translation: CASSPGQGLAGWYEQYF.

The chain couples TRBV5-6 to TRBJ1-1, with a tentative D call TRBD1 (5 bases). Per germline, CDR1 SGHDT and CDR2 YYEEEE. Trimming took off 0 bases at V and 4 bases at J, with 10 bases between the two ends. This CDR3 spans 14 amino acids. The CDR3 bases are TGTGCCAGCAGCTTGGTGGGGCACGGCACTGAAGCTTTCTTT. It yields the protein CASSLVGHGTEAFF. The complete variable domain, with remaining parts taken from reference TRBV5-6 and TRBJ1-1, reads DAGVTQSPTHLIKTRGQQVTLRCSPKSGHDTVSWYQQALGQGPQFIFQYYEEEERQRGNFPDRFSGHQFPNYSSELNVNALLLGDSALYLCASSLVGHGTEAFFGQGTRLTVV.

The chain joins TRBV2 to TRBJ2-3, with D maybe TRBD2 (5 bases). Looked up from germline, CDR1 is SNHLY and CDR2 is FYNNEI. The CDR3 has 16 amino acids. Trimming pared 5 bases from V and 0 bases from J, leaving 15 bases between. CDR3 residues: CASSKPRDTSTDTQYF. In nucleotides, the CDR3 is TGTGCCAGCAGTAAGCCCCGGGATACTAGCACAGATACGCAGTATTTT.

This clone was counted only a few times. V and J are TRBV27 and TRBJ2-2; 10 bases match TRBD1. Unmatched junction bases numbered 3, after V lost 3 bases and J lost 5 bases. In germline, CDR1 is MNHEY, CDR2 SMNVEV (reference sequence). The CDR3 runs to 15 residues. CDR3: CASSFGTGETGELFF. CDR3 nucleotide sequence: TGTGCCAGCAGTTTCGGGACAGGGGAAACCGGGGAGCTGTTTTTT.

Relative to its sample, this clone is medium-sized. The sample holds other DNA sequences that translate to the same CDR3. The chain uses TRBV5-4 and TRBJ2-7; the D gene is possibly TRBD2 (5 bases). Per the germline V gene, CDR1 is SGHNT and CDR2 is YYREEE (reference sequence). Trimming removed 3 bases from V and 5 bases from J, with 9 bases in between. This CDR3 has 12 amino acids. Written as DNA, the CDR3 is TGTGCCAGCAGCTGGGGAGAGAACGAGCAGTACTTC. Protein product: CASSWGENEQYF.

The chain couples TRBV6-1 to TRBJ1-5, with TRBD1 as a possible D gene (6 bases). CDR1 MNHNS and CDR2 SASEGT come from the germline V gene. V dropped 3 bases and J dropped 6 bases, with 15 bases sitting between them. The CDR3 consists of 15 residues. The CDR3 loop reads CASSDVQGNGQPQHF. The CDR3 DNA is TGTGCCAGCAGTGATGTCCAGGGGAACGGTCAGCCCCAGCATTTT.

The J gene is TRBJ2-2, the V gene TRBV4-1; TRBD1 is a possible D gene (6 bases). Per germline, CDR1 MGHRA and CDR2 YSYEKL. Trimming removed 4 bases at V and 3 bases at J, with 18 bases between. CDR3 length: 17 residues. Written as DNA, the CDR3 is TGCGCCAGCAGCCGGGTTCCAACAGGGTTGGACACCGGGGAGCTGTTTTTT. Its protein product is CASSRVPTGLDTGELFF.

This rearrangement joins TRBV7-9 to TRBJ2-7; 8 nucleotides agree with TRBD2. From germline, CDR1 is SEHNR and CDR2 FQNEAQ (reference sequence). The CDR3 runs to 16 residues. J gave up 0 bases and V 5 bases, and 9 bases lay outside the gene matches. DNA of the CDR3: TGTGCCAGCAGCCCTGAAGGACTAGCCATCTCCTACGAGCAGTACTTC. Amino acid sequence: CASSPEGLAISYEQYF.

The chain couples TRBV18 to TRBJ2-6, with D unclear. Trimming removed 1 base at V and 4 bases at J, with 11 bases between. The CDR3 is 16 amino acids. Germline loops: CDR1 KGHSH, CDR2 LQKENI. The CDR3 nucleotides are TGTGCCAGCTCACCACTGGGCACATCCGGGGCCAACGTCCTGACTTTC. Amino acid sequence: CASSPLGTSGANVLTF.

The J gene is TRBJ1-5, the V gene TRBV7-9; perhaps TRBD1 as D (5 bases). Germline CDR1 is SEHNR and CDR2 is FQNEAQ (reference sequence). V lost 1 base, J lost 5 bases, and 9 bases lay in between. The CDR3 has 14 amino acids. The CDR3 DNA reads TGTGCCAGCAGCTTAGTGCAGGGTGATCAGCCCCAGCATTTT. Protein sequence: CASSLVQGDQPQHF.

This chain joins TRBV10-3 and TRBJ2-2; TRBD1 matches 10 bases. In germline, CDR1 is ENHRY, CDR2 SYGVKD. Trimming cost V 5 bases and J 5 bases; bases outside gene matches: 5. This CDR3 contains 15 residues. CDR3 protein: CAISPDRGWTGELFF. In DNA form, the CDR3 reads TGTGCCATCAGTCCGGACAGGGGGTGGACCGGGGAGCTGTTTTTT.

The chain carries TRBV7-2 and TRBJ1-1; TRBD1 matches at 8 bases. Germline V lookup: CDR1 SGHTA, CDR2 FQGNSA. J gave up 1 base and V 5 bases, and 6 bases lay outside the gene matches. The CDR3 has 15 residues. The CDR3 sequence is CASSPYGTGNTEAFF. CDR3 nucleotide sequence: TGTGCCAGCAGCCCCTACGGGACAGGGAACACTGAAGCTTTCTTT.

The chain joins TRBV4-2 to TRBJ2-7; 8 positions match TRBD2. In germline, CDR1 is LGHNA, CDR2 YNFKEQ. The CDR3 loop spans 15 amino acids. V trimming: 5 bases; J trimming: 0 bases; junction bases outside the gene matches: 6. CDR3 in amino acids: CASSEIAGISYEQYF. CDR3 bases: TGTGCCAGCAGCGAGATAGCGGGGATCTCCTACGAGCAGTACTTC.

This clone came up once. This chain connects TRBV21-1 to TRBJ2-2; the D call in the table, TRBD1, was not verified against the DNA. TRBV21-1 is a pseudogene. CDR3 size: 21 residues. Here the CDR3 reads CASSKSPVRGHPTSRGGELFF. DNA of the CDR3: TGTGCCAGCAGCAAATCCCCCGTCCGGGGACACCCAACATCCCGGGGCGGGGAGCTGTTTTTT.

The CDR3 nucleotides are TGCGCCAGCAGCTTGACAGGCCCACCAAAGAATGAGCAGTTCTTC. As protein: CASSLTGPPKNEQFF. This sequence joins TRBV5-1 and TRBJ2-1; weak D call: TRBD1 (5 bases). The germline gives CDR1 SGHRS, CDR2 YFSETQ. This CDR3 comprises 15 residues. V dropped 1 base and J dropped 7 bases, with 15 bases sitting between them.